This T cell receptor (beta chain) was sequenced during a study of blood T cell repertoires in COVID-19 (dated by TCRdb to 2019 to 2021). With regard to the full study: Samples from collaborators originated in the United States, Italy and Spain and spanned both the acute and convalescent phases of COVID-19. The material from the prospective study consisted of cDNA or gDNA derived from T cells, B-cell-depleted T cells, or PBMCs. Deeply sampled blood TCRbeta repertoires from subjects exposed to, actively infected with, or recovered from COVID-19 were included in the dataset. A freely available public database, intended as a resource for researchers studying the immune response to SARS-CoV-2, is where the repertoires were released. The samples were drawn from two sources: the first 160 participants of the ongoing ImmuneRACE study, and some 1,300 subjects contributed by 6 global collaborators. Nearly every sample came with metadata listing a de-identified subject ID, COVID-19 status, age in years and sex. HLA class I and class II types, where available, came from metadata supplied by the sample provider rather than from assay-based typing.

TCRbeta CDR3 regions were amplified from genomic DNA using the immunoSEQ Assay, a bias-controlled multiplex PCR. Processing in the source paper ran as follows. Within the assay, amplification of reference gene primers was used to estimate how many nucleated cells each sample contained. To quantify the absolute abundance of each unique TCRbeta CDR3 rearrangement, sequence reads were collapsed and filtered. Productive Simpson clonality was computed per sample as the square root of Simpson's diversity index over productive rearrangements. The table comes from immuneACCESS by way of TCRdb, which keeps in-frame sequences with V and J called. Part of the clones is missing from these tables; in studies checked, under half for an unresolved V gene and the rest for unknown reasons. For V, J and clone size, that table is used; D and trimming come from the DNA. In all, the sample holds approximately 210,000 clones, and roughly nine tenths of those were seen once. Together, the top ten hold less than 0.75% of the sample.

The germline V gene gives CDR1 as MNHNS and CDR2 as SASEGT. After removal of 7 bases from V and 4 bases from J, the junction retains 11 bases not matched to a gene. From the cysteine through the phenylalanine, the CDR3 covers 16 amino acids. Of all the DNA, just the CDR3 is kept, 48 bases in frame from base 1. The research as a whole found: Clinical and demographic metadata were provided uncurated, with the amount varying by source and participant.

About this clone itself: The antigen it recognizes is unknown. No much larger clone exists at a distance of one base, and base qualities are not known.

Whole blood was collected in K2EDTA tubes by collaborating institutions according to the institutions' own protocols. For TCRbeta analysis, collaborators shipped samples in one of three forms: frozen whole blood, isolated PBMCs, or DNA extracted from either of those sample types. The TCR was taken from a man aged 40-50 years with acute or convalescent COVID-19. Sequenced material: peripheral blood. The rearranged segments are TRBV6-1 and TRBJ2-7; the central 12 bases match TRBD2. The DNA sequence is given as TGTGCCAGCACTGACGGGCTAGCGGGGGGGAGGTACGAGCAGTACTTC. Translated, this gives CASTDGLAGGRYEQYF.